This record looks at one T cell receptor (beta chain) sequence and its context. This sample is part of a study of blood T cell repertoires in COVID-19. Study-wide context: Acute and convalescent COVID-19 samples came from the United States, Italy and Spain.

The data were produced by immunoSEQ multiplex PCR, yet TCRdb's version contains in-frame clones alone and is incomplete. The sample has under 50,000 clones; around three quarters are singletons. CDR3 length equals 17 residues. Germline CDR1 is KGHSH and CDR2 is LQKENI. V lost 3 bases, J lost 0 bases, and 12 bases lay in between. Source material: peripheral blood. This sequence was found in a man older than 75 with active or convalescent COVID-19. V gene TRBV18 combines with J gene TRBJ1-6; D might be TRBD1 (6 bases). CDR3: CASSPTGSSSYNSPLHF. CDR3 nucleotides: TGTGCCAGCTCACCGACAGGCTCCAGCTCCTATAATTCACCCCTCCACTTT. The full variable domain, completed using reference TRBV18 and TRBJ1-6, is NAGVMQNPRHLVRRRGQEARLRCSPMKGHSHVYWYRQLPEEGLKFMVYLQKENIIDESGMPKERFSAEFPKEGPSILRIQQVVRGDSAAYFCASSPTGSSSYNSPLHFGNGTRLTVT.